A single sample is the source of the 12 T cell receptor beta chains below, sequenced in a study of blood T cell repertoires in COVID-19 (TCRdb year 2020). The library came from the immunoSEQ multiplex PCR assay. What TCRdb holds here is the immuneACCESS table cut down to in-frame rearrangements. Part of the clones is not present; checked against another copy, under half of the missing clones reflect an unresolved V gene, and the others are unexplained. The table for this sample lists roughly 40,000 clones; approximately 80% of them were counted only once. Around 64% of the sample is held by the ten biggest clonotypes. Material: peripheral blood. These receptors were collected from a man aged 80 or over with acute or convalescent COVID-19.

This chain uses TRBV5-1 with TRBJ1-4, with D perhaps TRBD1 (6 bases). This CDR3 region has 18 residues. In germline, CDR1 is SGHRS, CDR2 YFSETQ. V was trimmed by 4 bases and J by 7 bases, leaving 26 bases between them. The CDR3 DNA follows: TGCGCCAGCAGCGTTGGCCTTGGGGGCCTCTCCACAGGTGAAAAACTGTTTTTT. This gives the protein CASSVGLGGLSTGEKLFF.

This sequence joins TRBV2 and TRBJ2-1; TRBD2 aligns across 7 bases. Losses at the gene ends were 11 bases for V and 7 bases for J; bases not matched to a gene: 8. The CDR3 spans 12 residues. Germline V gene data show CDR1 as SNHLY and CDR2 as FYNNEI. CDR3 region: CAGGGEKNEQFF. The CDR3 DNA is TGTGCCGGGGGGGGAGAGAAGAATGAGCAGTTCTTC.

The chain uses TRBV6-5 and TRBJ2-2; D is perhaps TRBD2 (6 bases). CDR3 size: 15 residues. Trimming stripped 6 bases from V and 1 base from J, with 12 bases between. In germline, CDR1 is MNHEY, CDR2 SVGAGI. CDR3 region: CASSHGLLNTGELFF. The DNA for the CDR3 is TGTGCCAGCAGCCACGGACTATTGAACACCGGGGAGCTGTTTTTT.

The chain joins TRBV9 to TRBJ1-4, with 7 bases aligning to TRBD1. Germline V gene sequence: CDR1 SGDLS, CDR2 YYNGEE. CDR3 size: 16 residues. V gave up 0 bases and J gave up 0 bases; unmatched junction bases: 2. CDR3 in amino acids: CASSVGQGTTNEKLFF. CDR3 in DNA: TGTGCCAGCAGCGTAGGACAGGGAACAACTAATGAAAAACTGTTTTTT.

This rearrangement joins TRBV19 to TRBJ2-1; TRBD1 aligns across 7 bases. The CDR3 totals 14 residues. V lost 6 bases, J lost 6 bases, and 8 bases stayed unmatched. The germline gives CDR1 LNHDA, CDR2 SQIVND (reference sequence). CDR3 nucleotides: TGTGCCAGTAGCCGGGACAGTTTACGCAATGAGCAGTTCTTC. Protein sequence: CASSRDSLRNEQFF. The full variable domain, rest sourced from reference TRBV19 and TRBJ2-1, is DGGITQSPKYLFRKEGQNVTLSCEQNLNHDAMYWYRQDPGQGLRLIYYSQIVNDFQKGDIAEGYSVSREKKESFPLTVTSAQKNPTAFYLCASSRDSLRNEQFFGPGTRLTVL.

The chain combines TRBV6-5 with TRBJ2-5; 8 bases match TRBD2. The CDR3 is made up of 12 amino acids. After removal of 6 bases from V and 4 bases from J, the junction contained 1 base not matched to a gene. Germline-derived CDR1 and CDR2 are MNHEY and SVGAGI. The CDR3 loop is CASRLAGETQYF. For the CDR3, the DNA is TGTGCCAGCAGGCTAGCGGGAGAGACCCAGTACTTC.

The J gene is TRBJ2-1, the V gene TRBV16; 7 nucleotides agree with TRBD2. V shed 4 bases and J 11 bases; nucleotides not matched to a gene: 5. Germline V gives CDR1 KGHSY, CDR2 FQNENV. The CDR3 is 12 residues long. As DNA, the CDR3 is TGTGCCAGCAGCCGTACGACTAGCAAGCAGTTCTTC. Translated, it gives CASSRTTSKQFF.

V gene TRBV11-2 combines with J gene TRBJ2-2; TRBD2 might be the D (6 bases). V gave up 5 bases and J gave up 2 bases, with 12 bases separating them. CDR3 length equals 15 residues. Germline assignment: CDR1 SGHAT and CDR2 FQNNGV. CDR3 coding DNA: TGTGCCAGCAGCCCAGGGAGGCCAAACACCGGGGAGCTGTTTTTT. Its translation: CASSPGRPNTGELFF.

The V and J genes are TRBV2 and TRBJ2-3, with TRBD2 matching 14 bases. CDR1 and CDR2 from the germline V gene are SNHLY and FYNNEI. After removal of 5 bases from V and 4 bases from J, the junction contained 8 bases not matched to a gene. CDR3 size: 17 residues. The CDR3: CASSFAETSGRADTQYF. DNA for the CDR3: TGTGCCAGCAGTTTTGCGGAGACTAGCGGGAGGGCAGATACGCAGTATTTT.

The V and J genes are TRBV27 and TRBJ2-5; 8 nucleotides match TRBD1. This CDR3 has 13 amino acids. The junction had 1 base not matched to a gene; V was cut back by 2 bases and J by 5 bases. The V gene's germline CDR1 is MNHEY and CDR2 SMNVEV (reference sequence). The CDR3 bases are TGTGCCAGCAGTTTACACAGGGGGGAGACCCAGTACTTC. The encoded protein is CASSLHRGETQYF.

The J gene is TRBJ2-7, the V gene TRBV5-1, with 7 bases fitting TRBD1. The germline V gene encodes CDR1 SGHRS and CDR2 YFSETQ. V shed 4 bases and J 2 bases; nucleotides not matched to a gene: 6. This CDR3 has 14 amino acids. The CDR3 region is CASSPRDRPYEQYF. CDR3 bases: TGCGCCAGCAGCCCTCGGGACAGACCCTACGAGCAGTACTTC.

V and J are TRBV15 and TRBJ2-1; 11 bases map to TRBD2. Germline V gene data show CDR1 as LNHNV and CDR2 as YYDKDF (reference sequence). The CDR3 totals 19 residues. The V and J ends lost 0 bases and 0 bases, in that order; junction bases with no gene match: 7. The CDR3 DNA reads TGTGCCACCAGCAGAGACTTAGCGGGAGGGCCGAGCTCCTACAATGAGCAGTTCTTC. This translates into CATSRDLAGGPSSYNEQFF.